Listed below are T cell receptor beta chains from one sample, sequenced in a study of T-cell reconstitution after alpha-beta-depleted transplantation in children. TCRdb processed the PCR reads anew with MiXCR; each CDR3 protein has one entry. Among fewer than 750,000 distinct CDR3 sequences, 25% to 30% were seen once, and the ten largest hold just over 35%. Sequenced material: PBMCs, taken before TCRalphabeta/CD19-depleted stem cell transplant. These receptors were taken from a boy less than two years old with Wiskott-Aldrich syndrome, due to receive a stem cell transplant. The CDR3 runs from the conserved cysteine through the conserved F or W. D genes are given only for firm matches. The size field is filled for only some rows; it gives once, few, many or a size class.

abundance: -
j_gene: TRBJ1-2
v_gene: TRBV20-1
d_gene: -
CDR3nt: TGCAGTGCAAGACGGCCTAACTATGGCTACACCTTC
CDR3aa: CSARRPNYGYTF

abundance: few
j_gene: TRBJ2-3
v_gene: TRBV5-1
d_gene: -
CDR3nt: TGCGCCAGCAGCTTGGGTAGCTCGGGCCCAGATACGCAGTATTTT
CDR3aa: CASSLGSSGPDTQYF

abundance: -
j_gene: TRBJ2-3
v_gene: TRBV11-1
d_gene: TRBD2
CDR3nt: TGTGCCAGCAGCGAGCTAGCGGGAGTGAGGACAGATACGCAGTATTTT
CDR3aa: CASSELAGVRTDTQYF

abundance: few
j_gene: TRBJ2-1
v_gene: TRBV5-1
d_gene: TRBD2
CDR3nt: TGCGCCAGCAGCTGGAGGGCCTTAGCGGGAGTATCCTACAATGAGCAGTTCTTC
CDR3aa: CASSWRALAGVSYNEQFF

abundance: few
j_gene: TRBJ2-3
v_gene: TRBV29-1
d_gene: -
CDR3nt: TGCAGCTTCACCTGGGGGCCAGATACGCAGTATTTT
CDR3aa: CSFTWGPDTQYF

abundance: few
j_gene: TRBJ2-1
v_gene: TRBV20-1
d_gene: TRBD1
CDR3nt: TGCAGTGGGTCAAGACAGGGTTGGGATGAGCAGTTCTTC
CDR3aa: CSGSRQGWDEQFF

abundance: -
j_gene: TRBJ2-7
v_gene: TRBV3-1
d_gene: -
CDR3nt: TGTGCCACCTGCAAAGGAGTCCCGTCGACCATATCCTACGAGCAGTACTTC
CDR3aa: CATCKGVPSTISYEQYF

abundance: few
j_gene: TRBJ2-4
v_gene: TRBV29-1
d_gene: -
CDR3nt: TGCAGCGTTGCCGACTACACGAAAAACATTCAGTACTTC
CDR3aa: CSVADYTKNIQYF

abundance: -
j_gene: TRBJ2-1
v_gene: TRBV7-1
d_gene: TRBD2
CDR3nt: TGTGCCAGCAGCTCTCAACGGTCTAGCGGGAGTAATGAGCAGTTCTTC
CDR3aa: CASSSQRSSGSNEQFF

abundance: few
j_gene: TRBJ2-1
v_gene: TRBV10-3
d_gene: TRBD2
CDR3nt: TGTGCCATCAGTGATTTCGGCTTAGCGGGAGGGGCTGAGCAGTTCTTC
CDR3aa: CAISDFGLAGGAEQFF

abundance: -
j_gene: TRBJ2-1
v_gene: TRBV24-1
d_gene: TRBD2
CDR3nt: TGTGCCACCAGTGATGGGACTACCTTCTCCTACAATGAGCAGTTCTTC
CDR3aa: CATSDGTTFSYNEQFF

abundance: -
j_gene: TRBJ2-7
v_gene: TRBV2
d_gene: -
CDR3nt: TGTGCCAGCAGGACCGTACTCTCCTACGAGCAGTACTTC
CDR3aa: CASRTVLSYEQYF

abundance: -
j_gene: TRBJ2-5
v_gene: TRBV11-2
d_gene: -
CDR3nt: TGTGCCAGCAGCCCACGCCTTTCCGAGACCCAGTACTTC
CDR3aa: CASSPRLSETQYF

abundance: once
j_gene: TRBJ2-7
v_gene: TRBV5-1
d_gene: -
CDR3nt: TGCGCCAGCAGCTTGCGTCCTTTGACAGCCTTCTCCTACGAGCAGTACTTC
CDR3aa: CASSLRPLTAFSYEQYF

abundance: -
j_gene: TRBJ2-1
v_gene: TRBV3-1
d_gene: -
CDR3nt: TGTGCCAGCAGCGACCCGGGACCGACCCTCAATGAGCAGTTCTTC
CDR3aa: CASSDPGPTLNEQFF

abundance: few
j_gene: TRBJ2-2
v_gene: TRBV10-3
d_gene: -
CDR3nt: TGTGCCATCAGCACAGTGCGGCACACCGGGGAGCTGTTTTTT
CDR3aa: CAISTVRHTGELFF

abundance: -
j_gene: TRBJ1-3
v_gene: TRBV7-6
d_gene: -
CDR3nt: TGTGCCAGCAGCTTAGGACACCAAATCTCTGGAAACACCATATATTTT
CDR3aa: CASSLGHQISGNTIYF

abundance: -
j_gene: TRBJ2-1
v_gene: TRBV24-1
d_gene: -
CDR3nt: TGTGCCACCAGTGATTTCAGGGGCGGGATTCCCGGAAGAATCAATGGTGAGCAGTTCTTC
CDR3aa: CATSDFRGGIPGRINGEQFF

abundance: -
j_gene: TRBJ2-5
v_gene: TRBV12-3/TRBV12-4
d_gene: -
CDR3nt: TGTGCCAGCAGTTTGGAGCGGTACGGGACCCAGTACTTC
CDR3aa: CASSLERYGTQYF

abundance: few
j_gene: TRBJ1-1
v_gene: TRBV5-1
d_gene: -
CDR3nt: TGCGCCAGCGGACACATGAACACTGAAGCTTTCTTT
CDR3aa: CASGHMNTEAFF

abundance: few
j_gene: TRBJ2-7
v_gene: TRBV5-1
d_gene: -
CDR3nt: TGCGCCAGCAGCAGAGAGACAGGTTTCTCCTACGAGCAGTACTTC
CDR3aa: CASSRETGFSYEQYF

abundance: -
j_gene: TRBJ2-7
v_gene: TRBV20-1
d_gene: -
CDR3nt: TGCAGTGCTTCGGGAGTAGGTGACGAGCAGTACTTC
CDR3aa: CSASGVGDEQYF

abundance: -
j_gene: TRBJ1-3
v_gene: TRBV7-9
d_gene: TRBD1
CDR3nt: TGTGCCAGCAGCCGAGACAGGGGTGTATCCTTT
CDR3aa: CASSRDRGVSF

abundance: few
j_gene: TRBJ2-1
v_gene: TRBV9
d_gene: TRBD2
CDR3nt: TGTGCCAGCAGCGAGCGACTAGCGGGAGGAGATGAGCAGTTCTTC
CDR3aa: CASSERLAGGDEQFF

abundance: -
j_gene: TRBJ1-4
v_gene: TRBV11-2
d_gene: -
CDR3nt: TGTGCCAGCAGCGCAGGGCGAATCCAGAATGAAAAACTGTTTTTT
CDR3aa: CASSAGRIQNEKLFF

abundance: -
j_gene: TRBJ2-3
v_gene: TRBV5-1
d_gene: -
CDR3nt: TGCGCCAGCAGCTTGAACGGATACACAGATACGCAGTATTTT
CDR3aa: CASSLNGYTDTQYF